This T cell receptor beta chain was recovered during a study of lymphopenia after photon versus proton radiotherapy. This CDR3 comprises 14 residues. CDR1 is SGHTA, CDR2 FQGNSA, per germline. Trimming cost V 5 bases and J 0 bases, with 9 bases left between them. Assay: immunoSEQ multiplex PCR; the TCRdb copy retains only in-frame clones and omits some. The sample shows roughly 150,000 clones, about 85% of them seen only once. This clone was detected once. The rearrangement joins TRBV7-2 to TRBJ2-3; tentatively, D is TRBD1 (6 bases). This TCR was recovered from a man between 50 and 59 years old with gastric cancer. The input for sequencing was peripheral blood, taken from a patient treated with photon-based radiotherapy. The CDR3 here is CASSVQGSTDTQYF. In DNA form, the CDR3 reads TGTGCCAGCAGCGTTCAGGGGAGCACAGATACGCAGTATTTT.